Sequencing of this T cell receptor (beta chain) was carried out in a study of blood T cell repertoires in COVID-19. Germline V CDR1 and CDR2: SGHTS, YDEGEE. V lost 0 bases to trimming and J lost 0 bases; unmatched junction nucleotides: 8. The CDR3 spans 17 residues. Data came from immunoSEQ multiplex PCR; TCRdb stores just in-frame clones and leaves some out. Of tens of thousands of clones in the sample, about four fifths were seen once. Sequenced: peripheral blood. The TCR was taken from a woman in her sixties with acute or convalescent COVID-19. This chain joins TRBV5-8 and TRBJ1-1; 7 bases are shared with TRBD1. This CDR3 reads CASSLGDSPYMNTEAFF. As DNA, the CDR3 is TGTGCCAGCAGCTTGGGGGACAGCCCTTACATGAACACTGAAGCTTTCTTT.